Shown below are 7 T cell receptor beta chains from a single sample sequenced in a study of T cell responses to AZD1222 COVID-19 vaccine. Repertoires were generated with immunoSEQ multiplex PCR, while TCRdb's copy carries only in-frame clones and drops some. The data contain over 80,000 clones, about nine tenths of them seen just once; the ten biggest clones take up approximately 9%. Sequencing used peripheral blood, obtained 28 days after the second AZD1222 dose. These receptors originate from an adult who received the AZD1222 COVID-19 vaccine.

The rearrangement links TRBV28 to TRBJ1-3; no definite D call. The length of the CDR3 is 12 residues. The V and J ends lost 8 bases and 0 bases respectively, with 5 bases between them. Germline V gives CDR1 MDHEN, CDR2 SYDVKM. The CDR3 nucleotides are TGTGCCAGCGGCCCCTCTGGAAACACCATATATTTT. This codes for CASGPSGNTIYF.

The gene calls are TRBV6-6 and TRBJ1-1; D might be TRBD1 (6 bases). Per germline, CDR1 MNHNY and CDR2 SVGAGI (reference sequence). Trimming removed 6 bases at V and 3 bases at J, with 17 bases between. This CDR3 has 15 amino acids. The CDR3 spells CASSHSGGADTEAFF. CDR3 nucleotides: TGTGCCAGCAGCCATTCGGGGGGCGCGGACACTGAAGCTTTCTTT.

CDR3 region: CASARDGADTQYF. As DNA, the CDR3 is TGTGCCAGCGCCAGAGATGGGGCAGATACGCAGTATTTT. V usage is TRBV9 and J usage is TRBJ2-3; D remains ambiguous. From germline, CDR1 is SGDLS and CDR2 YYNGEE. This CDR3 spans 13 amino acids. With 7 bases removed from V and 4 bases from J, the gap between germline ends came to 13 bases. The variable domain in full, with the rest retrieved from reference TRBV9 and TRBJ2-3, is DSGVTQTPKHLITATGQRVTLRCSPRSGDLSVYWYQQSLDQGLQFLIQYYNGEERAKGNILERFSAQQFPDLHSELNLSSLELGDSALYFCASARDGADTQYFGPGTRLTVL.

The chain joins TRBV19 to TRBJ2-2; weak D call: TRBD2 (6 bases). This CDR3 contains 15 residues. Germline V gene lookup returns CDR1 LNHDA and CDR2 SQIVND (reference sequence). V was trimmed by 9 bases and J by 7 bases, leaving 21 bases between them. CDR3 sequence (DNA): TGTGCCAGCTTTCATTCGGGCCTCGGGGGCGGGGAGCTGTTTTTT. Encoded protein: CASFHSGLGGGELFF.

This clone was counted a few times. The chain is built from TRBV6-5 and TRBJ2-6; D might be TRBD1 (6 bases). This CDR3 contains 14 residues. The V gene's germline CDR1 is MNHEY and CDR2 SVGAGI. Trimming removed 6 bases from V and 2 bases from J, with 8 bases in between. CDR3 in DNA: TGTGCCAGCAGCACAGGGCCTGGGGCCAACGTCCTGACTTTC. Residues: CASSTGPGANVLTF.

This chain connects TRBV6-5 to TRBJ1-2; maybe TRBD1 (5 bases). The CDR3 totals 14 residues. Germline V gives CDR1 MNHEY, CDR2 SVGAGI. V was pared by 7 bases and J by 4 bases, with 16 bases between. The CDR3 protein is CASTILGDRYGYTF. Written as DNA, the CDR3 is TGTGCCAGCACCATACTCGGGGACCGCTATGGCTACACCTTC.

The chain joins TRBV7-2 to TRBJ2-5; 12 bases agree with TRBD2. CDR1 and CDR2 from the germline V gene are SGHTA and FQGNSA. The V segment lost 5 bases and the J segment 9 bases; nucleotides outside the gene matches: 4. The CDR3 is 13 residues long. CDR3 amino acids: CASSPRLAGAQYF. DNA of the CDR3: TGTGCCAGCAGCCCGAGACTAGCGGGGGCCCAGTACTTC.